Shown below are 8 T cell receptor beta chains from a single sample sequenced in a study of cytomegalovirus exposure and HLA in healthy donors. Use of 60 Vbeta and 13 Jbeta primers characterized the PCR. Generated by immunoSEQ multiplex PCR, the TCRdb table keeps only in-frame clones and is missing some. This sample has about 94,000 clones, with around four fifths found just once. Sequences were obtained from PBMCs. The origin of the receptors is a woman aged 55 to 70 in good health and CMV-seronegative.

The chain recombines TRBV11-2 with TRBJ2-3, with 9 bases identical to TRBD1. The V and J ends lost 5 bases and 2 bases, in that order; junction bases with no gene match: 8. There are 16 residues in the CDR3. The V gene's germline CDR1 is SGHAT and CDR2 FQNNGV. CDR3 residues: CASSPPTGGFTDTQYF. The DNA of the CDR3 is TGTGCCAGCAGCCCTCCGACAGGGGGTTTCACAGATACGCAGTATTTT. The full variable domain, in which reference TRBV11-2 and TRBJ2-3 provide the parts outside the CDR3, is EAGVAQSPRYKIIEKRQSVAFWCNPISGHATLYWYQQILGQGPKLLIQFQNNGVVDDSQLPKDRFSAERLKGVDSTLKIQPAKLEDSAVYLCASSPPTGGFTDTQYFGPGTRLTVL.

The J gene is TRBJ2-5, the V gene TRBV29-1; D gene uncertain. The closer fit of TRBJ2-7 to the DNA end suggests the J call may be wrong. The V gene's germline CDR1 is SQVTM and CDR2 ANQGSEA. This CDR3 region has 13 residues. CDR3 in DNA: TGCAGCGTTGGGTCGAACAGAATCTACGAGCAGTACTTC. Amino acid sequence: CSVGSNRIYEQYF.

This clone appeared a single time. This rearrangement joins TRBV28 to TRBJ2-7; possibly TRBD2 for D (6 bases). Trimming removed 6 bases at V and 6 bases at J, with 18 bases between. The CDR3 is made up of 14 amino acids. Germline assignment: CDR1 MDHEN and CDR2 SYDVKM. CDR3 DNA sequence: TGTGCCAGCAGGGCTGGGACTCAGGCCACCGAGCAGTACTTC. This encodes CASRAGTQATEQYF.

This chain joins TRBV2 and TRBJ2-3; 8 bases agree with TRBD2. The trim removed 6 bases at V and 5 bases at J, leaving 7 bases unmatched. Germline V CDR1 and CDR2: SNHLY, FYNNEI. The length of the CDR3 is 14 residues. The CDR3 bases are TGTGCCAGCAGCTATCTAGCGGGTCTAGATACGCAGTATTTT. Its protein product is CASSYLAGLDTQYF.

The CDR3 DNA sequence: TGTGCCAGCAGAGGACAGGGAAGATTGGCGAACACTGAAGCTTTCTTT. Translation gives CASRGQGRLANTEAFF. This chain joins TRBV7-2 and TRBJ1-1; 8 nucleotides match TRBD1. This CDR3 is built from 16 residues. V was pared by 6 bases and J by 1 base, with 10 bases of the junction left unmatched. In germline, CDR1 is SGHTA, CDR2 FQGNSA.

V is TRBV5-4 and J is TRBJ2-1; 8 nucleotides agree with TRBD2. Trimming removed 2 bases from V and 4 bases from J; junction bases left unmatched: 2. Germline CDR1 is SGHNT and CDR2 is YYREEE (reference sequence). CDR3 size: 14 residues. CDR3: CASSLGGRYNEQFF. The CDR3 nucleotides are TGTGCCAGCAGCTTAGGCGGGAGGTACAATGAGCAGTTCTTC.

This rearrangement joins TRBV29-1 to TRBJ1-5; D is perhaps TRBD1 (5 bases). CDR1 and CDR2 from the germline V gene are SQVTM and ANQGSEA. The V gene lost 6 bases and the J gene lost 5 bases, with 14 bases spanning the gap. This CDR3 spans 13 amino acids. The DNA for the CDR3 is TGCAGCGTGCGTGACAGTAACCATCAGCCCCAGCATTTT. Amino acid sequence: CSVRDSNHQPQHF.

The chain couples TRBV19 to TRBJ2-5, with 10 positions matching TRBD1. The ends lost 8 bases at V and 4 bases at J; junction bases unmatched: 4. Looked up from germline, CDR1 is LNHDA and CDR2 is SQIVND (reference sequence). CDR3 length equals 13 residues. The CDR3: CASGGDRGETQYF. CDR3 nucleotide sequence: TGTGCCAGTGGAGGGGACAGGGGAGAGACCCAGTACTTC.